This record covers a single TCR beta chain. This sample stems from a study of control samples from healthy donors and cancer patients. Clones were read by immunoSEQ multiplex PCR, and TCRdb kept only the in-frame ones, dropping some. The sample lists some 150,000 clones, approximately 96% occurring once. CDR1 SGHRS and CDR2 YFSETQ come from the germline V gene. The CDR3 is 13 amino acids. V was trimmed by 7 bases and J by 7 bases, leaving 14 bases between them. Input material: blood. This chain joins TRBV5-1 and TRBJ1-4; D may be TRBD1 (5 bases). The TCR comes from a woman aged 25-40 years in good health. DNA for the CDR3: TGCGCCAGCCGAGGGGTGGTGGGTGAAAAACTGTTTTTT. Protein: CASRGVVGEKLFF.